These 14 T cell receptor beta chains were all obtained from the same sample, sequenced in a study of shared clonotypes between healthy human individuals (dated by TCRdb to the early 2020s). Library preparation employed the immunoSEQ multiplex PCR assay. Drawn from immuneACCESS, this table holds only the in-frame rearrangements with V and J called that TCRdb kept. Clones are partly lost; checked studies trace under half to an unresolved V gene and leave the rest unexplained. In this sample the table shows about 2.1 million clones, about 94% of which occur a single time. In total, the top ten clones hold roughly 1.7% of the sample. CD8 naive samples consisted of CD45RO-negative cells that were positively selected for CCR7, yielding a CD45RA+CCR7+ population without TemRA cells. Material for sequencing was naive CD8+ T cells from PBMCs. This sample's cell subset or site label indicates: CD45RA+CCR7+. All receptors come from a man between 18 and 35 years old in good health. Some clones in this sample may be carry-over from other donors' samples.

The rearrangement links TRBV5-5 to TRBJ2-1; D is undetermined. The V end was cut by 7 bases, the J end by 4 bases, with 9 bases between. The germline V gene has CDR1 SGHKS and CDR2 YYEKEE (reference sequence). The CDR3 consists of 12 residues. The CDR3 DNA follows: TGTGCCAGCGCCAGCGAATACAATGAGCAGTTCTTC. Its protein is CASASEYNEQFF.

The V call is TRBV27, the J call TRBJ2-1, with D perhaps matching TRBD1 or TRBD2 (6 bases each). V was trimmed by 4 bases and J by 0 bases, leaving 10 bases between them. Per the germline V gene, CDR1 is MNHEY and CDR2 is SMNVEV (reference sequence). The CDR3 is made up of 15 amino acids. The CDR3 spells CASSSGGFSYNEQFF. In nucleotides, the CDR3 is TGTGCCAGCAGTTCCGGGGGCTTCTCCTACAATGAGCAGTTCTTC.

The rearrangement joins TRBV4-1 to TRBJ1-1; 7 nucleotides agree with TRBD1. The V gene's germline CDR1 is MGHRA and CDR2 YSYEKL. CDR3 length equals 13 residues. Trimming cost V 6 bases and J 5 bases; bases outside gene matches: 6. This CDR3 is CASRARGTTEAFF. Here the CDR3 DNA reads TGCGCCAGCAGAGCCAGGGGGACTACTGAAGCTTTCTTT.

The J gene is TRBJ2-7, the V gene TRBV27; 11 nucleotides match TRBD2. Germline V gives CDR1 MNHEY, CDR2 SMNVEV (reference sequence). CDR3 length: 18 residues. Trimming took 2 bases from V and 3 from J; bases not matched to a gene: 12. The CDR3 is CASSLIASGRNFLYEQYF. The CDR3 DNA sequence: TGTGCCAGCAGTTTAATCGCTAGCGGGAGGAATTTTCTCTACGAGCAGTACTTC.

The chain has TRBV11-2 and TRBJ1-5; D is perhaps TRBD1 (6 bases). Trimming removed 1 base at V and 2 bases at J, with 12 bases between. The CDR3 runs 16 residues. CDR1 is SGHAT, CDR2 FQNNGV, per germline. The CDR3 protein is CASSLGGGYGNQPQHF. The CDR3, as DNA: TGTGCCAGCAGCTTAGGAGGGGGATATGGCAATCAGCCCCAGCATTTT.

This chain connects TRBV29-1 to TRBJ2-1; D gene unclear. V dropped 0 bases and J dropped 7 bases, with 13 bases sitting between them. Germline V CDR1 and CDR2: SQVTM, ANQGSEA. CDR3 length: 14 amino acids. CDR3 loop: CSVEDLGVENEQFF. CDR3 coding DNA: TGCAGCGTTGAAGATCTTGGTGTAGAGAATGAGCAGTTCTTC.

A single count supports this clone. This CDR3 is CASSLRFLGQGDSGANVLTF. In DNA, the CDR3 is TGTGCCAGCAGCTTAAGGTTTTTGGGACAGGGGGACTCTGGGGCCAACGTCCTGACTTTC. The chain combines TRBV5-4 with TRBJ2-6; 11 bases agree with TRBD1. This CDR3 is 20 amino acids long. With 2 bases clipped from V and 0 bases from J, the junction kept 10 bases outside the gene matches. Germline-derived CDR1 and CDR2 are SGHNT and YYREEE (reference sequence).

V gene TRBV12-5 combines with J gene TRBJ2-2; 9 nucleotides match TRBD1. CDR1 LGHNT and CDR2 FRNRAP come from the germline V gene. Germline trimming cut 3 bases from V and 5 bases from J; bases unmatched to any gene: 4. The CDR3 runs 15 residues. The CDR3 region has the DNA TGTGCTAGTGGTTTATGGACAGGGGTGACCGGGGAGCTGTTTTTT. Encoded protein: CASGLWTGVTGELFF.

The chain employs TRBV27 and TRBJ2-3, with 7 bases that match TRBD2. This CDR3 has 18 amino acids. V shed 1 base and J 0 bases; nucleotides not matched to a gene: 10. Germline CDR1 and CDR2: MNHEY and SMNVEV (reference sequence). CDR3 loop: CASSLFLPSGDSTDTQYF. The CDR3, as DNA: TGTGCCAGCAGTTTATTCCTCCCTAGCGGAGATAGCACAGATACGCAGTATTTT.

The V call is TRBV27, the J call TRBJ2-1; 11 nucleotides agree with TRBD2. The trim removed 8 bases at V and 2 bases at J, leaving 11 bases unmatched. CDR3 length: 17 residues. CDR1 and CDR2 (germline): MNHEY, SMNVEV (reference sequence). The CDR3 nucleotides are TGTGCCAGCGGCGTACTGACTAGCGGGACCGCCTACAATGAGCAGTTCTTC. Amino acid sequence: CASGVLTSGTAYNEQFF.

This chain connects TRBV19 to TRBJ2-2, with unresolved D. Germline lookup yields CDR1 LNHDA and CDR2 SQIVND (reference sequence). The ends were cut back, 6 bases at V and 4 bases at J, with 9 bases in the middle. The CDR3 extends over 13 amino acids. The CDR3 loop reads CASRLIGTGELFF. CDR3 DNA sequence: TGTGCCAGTAGGCTTATTGGCACCGGGGAGCTGTTTTTT. Based on the CDR3 plus reference TRBV19 and TRBJ2-2, the full variable domain is DGGITQSPKYLFRKEGQNVTLSCEQNLNHDAMYWYRQDPGQGLRLIYYSQIVNDFQKGDIAEGYSVSREKKESFPLTVTSAQKNPTAFYLCASRLIGTGELFFGEGSRLTVL.

The chain joins TRBV11-2 to TRBJ2-1, with 13 positions matching TRBD2. Germline V gives CDR1 SGHAT, CDR2 FQNNGV. Trimming removed 5 bases from V and 11 bases from J; junction bases left unmatched: 9. This CDR3 contains 15 residues. The CDR3 DNA reads TGTGCCAGCAGCCCCGCTGGGGGACTAGCGGGGAAGCAGTTCTTC. It specifies CASSPAGGLAGKQFF.

The rearrangement uses TRBV5-4 and TRBJ2-6; tentative D call: TRBD1 (6 bases). The germline V and J ends were trimmed by 0 bases and 4 bases, with 8 bases remaining between them. Germline V gene sequence: CDR1 SGHNT, CDR2 YYREEE (reference sequence). The CDR3 is 15 residues long. CDR3 region: CASSLVGAGANVLTF. The CDR3 bases are TGTGCCAGCAGCTTGGTGGGGGCCGGGGCCAACGTCCTGACTTTC.

The rearrangement uses TRBV2 and TRBJ2-3; TRBD2 agrees at 14 bases. The germline V gene has CDR1 SNHLY and CDR2 FYNNEI. The CDR3 runs to 16 residues. The J segment lost 3 bases and the V segment lost 8 bases, leaving 7 bases of the junction unmatched. CDR3 protein: CASGTGTSGRTDTQYF. The DNA for the CDR3 is TGTGCCAGCGGCACCGGGACTAGCGGGAGAACAGATACGCAGTATTTT.